The present TCR beta chain was sequenced within a study of prognosis after radiotherapy for stage I lung cancer. Study as a whole: About 7 patients had tumors that were squamous cell carcinoma, and fewer than 15 had adenocarcinoma. Study outcomes and limitations: Patients without metastases reportedly showed TRBV and TRBJ gene usage unlike that of patients with metastases. Compared with a median of roughly 9,400 beforehand, unique TCR clone counts dropped to approximately 6,300 after stereotactic body radiation therapy.

This clonotype has at least ten counts. The antigen remains undetermined. The CDR3 runs to 12 residues. Trimming took off 4 bases at V and 7 bases at J, with 10 bases between the two ends. Germline V gene lookup returns CDR1 LNHDA and CDR2 SQIVND (reference sequence). Amplification of the TCR beta CDR3 (from genomic DNA) was done by two-round multiplex PCR. First-round PCR, the initial amplification, used primers specific to each TRBV and TRBJ gene. TCRdb re-derived calls from the multiplex PCR reads in MiXCR, one entry per CDR3 protein. The sample shows roughly 26,000 distinct CDR3 sequences, about 30% of them seen only once.

This chain uses TRBV19 with TRBJ1-2; possibly TRBD1 for D (6 bases). This sequence originates from a donor aged 50 or older with non-small cell lung cancer. Sequencing was performed on PBMCs, taken before or after stereotactic body radiation therapy (not recorded which). For the CDR3, the DNA is TGTGCCAGTAGTACGGGGGCGGGTGGCTACACCTTC. Amino acids: CASSTGAGGYTF.